This TCR beta chain was identified during a study of T cell changes during pregnancy in multiple sclerosis. Method: immunoSEQ multiplex PCR; TCRdb's copy keeps in-frame clones and lacks some. The data hold tens of thousands of clones, with 75% to 90% observed a single time. The CDR3 covers 13 residues. From germline, CDR1 is SQVTM and CDR2 ANQGSEA. V shed 6 bases, J shed 4 bases, and the junction held 5 bases outside the gene matches. This sample comprised CD8+ T cells from peripheral blood mononuclear cells, obtained in the first trimester of pregnancy. This sequence originates from a female donor in good health, enrolled as a control in a pregnancy study. The chain recombines TRBV29-1 with TRBJ1-2; 10 bases fit TRBD1. CDR3 sequence (DNA): TGCAGCGTAGGACAGGGGGGCCCCTATGGCTACACCTTC. Translated: CSVGQGGPYGYTF.